The 23 T cell receptor beta chains below all came from one sample that was sequenced in a study of T cell changes during pregnancy in multiple sclerosis. Assay used: immunoSEQ multiplex PCR; TCRdb lists only in-frame clones, some missing. The repertoire holds fewer than 150,000 clones, 95% to 98% seen once, with more than 0.4% in the top ten. The input for sequencing was peripheral blood, taken after pregnancy. The receptor source for this set is a female donor with multiple sclerosis, enrolled in a pregnancy study.

This clone has just one count. V is TRBV5-4 and J is TRBJ2-3; perhaps TRBD1 as D (5 bases). Trimming shortened V by 4 bases and J by 4 bases, and 19 bases separated the two germline ends. The CDR3 totals 16 residues. Germline values: CDR1 SGHNT, CDR2 YYREEE (reference sequence). The CDR3 region is CASSDPTVRASDTQYF. The DNA for the CDR3 is TGTGCCAGCAGCGACCCGACAGTTCGGGCCTCAGATACGCAGTATTTT.

This clone appeared a few times. The CDR3 DNA follows: TGTGCCAGCAGTTCTCCCCAGGGTATGAACACTGAAGCTTTCTTT. Encoded protein: CASSSPQGMNTEAFF. The rearrangement uses TRBV28 and TRBJ1-1; maybe TRBD1 (5 bases). Germline lookup yields CDR1 MDHEN and CDR2 SYDVKM. The CDR3 runs to 15 residues. Trimming removed 4 bases at V and 0 bases at J, with 12 bases between.

The CDR3 DNA reads as TGTGCCAGCAGCAAAGAGGGACAGGGGGGGAATGAGCAGTTCTTC. As protein: CASSKEGQGGNEQFF. V and J are TRBV21-1 and TRBJ2-1; the table calls TRBD1, which could not be checked here. TRBV21-1 is a pseudogene segment. This CDR3 contains 15 residues.

This clone was seen a single time. The J gene is TRBJ1-1, the V gene TRBV11-2; D is uncertain. CDR3 length: 17 residues. V was shortened by 0 bases and J by 2 bases, with 16 bases between the two germline ends. From germline, CDR1 is SGHAT and CDR2 FQNNGV. CDR3 sequence: CASSLDRVVIGNTEAFF. Here the CDR3 DNA reads TGTGCCAGCAGCTTAGATCGGGTGGTAATAGGAAACACTGAAGCTTTCTTT.

V is TRBV4-1 and J is TRBJ2-7; 9 bases match TRBD2. The CDR3 loop spans 15 amino acids. Germline CDR1 is MGHRA and CDR2 is YSYEKL. Trimming took 4 bases from V and 5 from J; bases not matched to a gene: 9. CDR3 residues: CASSLGVAGVNEQYF. The DNA of the CDR3 is TGCGCCAGCAGCCTCGGAGTAGCGGGAGTAAACGAGCAGTACTTC.

The DNA for the CDR3 is TGTGCCAGCAGTTTAAGCGGCAGGGGTGAAGCTTTCTTT. The encoded protein is CASSLSGRGEAFF. This chain links TRBV28 with TRBJ1-1; tentative D call: TRBD1 (6 bases). Germline V lookup: CDR1 MDHEN, CDR2 SYDVKM. The CDR3 has 13 residues. Deletions cut 2 bases from V and 7 bases from J, with 11 bases between.

V and J are TRBV6-5 and TRBJ2-2; D possibly corresponds to TRBD2 (6 bases). Trimming left V 7 bases short and J 5 bases short, with 17 bases between. Germline V CDR1 and CDR2: MNHEY, SVGAGI. The CDR3 is 15 residues long. CDR3 nucleotides: TGTGCCAGCACCCTTTTACTAGCTTCAACCGGGGAGCTGTTTTTT. Translated, it gives CASTLLLASTGELFF.

CDR3 bases: TGTGCCAGCAGTGAAGCGCTTCTAGGGCAGGGGCTAAACTATGGCTACACCTTC. Translation gives CASSEALLGQGLNYGYTF. This chain links TRBV2 with TRBJ1-2, with D perhaps TRBD1 (6 bases). The CDR3 is 18 amino acids. CDR1 is SNHLY, CDR2 FYNNEI, per germline. V lost 0 bases to trimming and J lost 2 bases, with 19 bases between them.

This chain connects TRBV5-1 to TRBJ2-2, with TRBD2 identical over 14 bases. The CDR3 spans 16 residues. Germline values: CDR1 SGHRS, CDR2 YFSETQ. Losses at the gene ends were 4 bases for V and 4 bases for J; bases not matched to a gene: 3. The CDR3 region is CASSPGLAGVTGELFF. The CDR3 nucleotides are TGCGCCAGCAGCCCGGGACTAGCGGGAGTCACCGGGGAGCTGTTTTTT.

To note about this clone: A read error may produce the germline difference seen at one junction end. The chain links TRBV28 to TRBJ2-7; no clear D. Germline-derived CDR1 and CDR2 are MDHEN and SYDVKM. The CDR3 consists of 12 residues. The CDR3 spells CASSFSSYQQYF. The CDR3 DNA reads TGTGCCAGCAGTTTCTCCTCCTACCAGCAGTACTTC.

The gene calls are TRBV28 and TRBJ2-5; D is ambiguous. The CDR3 totals 13 residues. Germline V gene data show CDR1 as MDHEN and CDR2 as SYDVKM. With 2 bases removed from V and 5 bases from J, the gap between germline ends came to 9 bases. The CDR3: CASSLGLWETQYF. The CDR3 coding sequence is TGTGCCAGCAGTTTAGGGCTGTGGGAGACCCAGTACTTC.

This clone was seen just once. The chain combines TRBV28 with TRBJ2-7, with 9 bases that match TRBD2. Germline V gene lookup returns CDR1 MDHEN and CDR2 SYDVKM. This CDR3 has 16 amino acids. The CDR3 loop reads CTTRGGRARFSYEQYF. The CDR3 coding sequence is TGTACTACTAGGGGCGGGAGGGCTCGATTCTCCTACGAGCAGTACTTC.

V gene TRBV19 combines with J gene TRBJ1-1; D is unclear. Germline V gene data show CDR1 as LNHDA and CDR2 as SQIVND (reference sequence). The CDR3 spans 12 residues. The V end was cut by 6 bases, the J end by 0 bases, with 5 bases between. The CDR3 spells CASSPMNTEAFF. CDR3 sequence (DNA): TGTGCCAGTAGCCCTATGAACACTGAAGCTTTCTTT.

This chain connects TRBV19 to TRBJ1-2; 8 bases match TRBD1. The V gene's germline CDR1 is LNHDA and CDR2 SQIVND (reference sequence). V was pared by 2 bases and J by 4 bases, with 6 bases of the junction left unmatched. CDR3 size: 15 residues. CDR3 amino acids: CASSIRAGGVYGYTF. In nucleotides, the CDR3 is TGTGCCAGTAGTATACGGGCAGGGGGCGTCTATGGCTACACCTTC.

This chain uses TRBV5-6 with TRBJ2-7, with 7 bases identical to TRBD2. This CDR3 has 13 residues. Germline loops: CDR1 SGHDT, CDR2 YYEEEE. V shed 5 bases, J shed 4 bases, and the junction held 6 bases outside the gene matches. The CDR3 bases are TGTGCCAGCAGTCTGAGACTAGCTTACGAGCAGTACTTC. Amino acids: CASSLRLAYEQYF.

The rearrangement uses TRBV30 and TRBJ2-5, with 10 bases fitting TRBD1. CDR1 is GTSNPN and CDR2 is SVGIG in the germline V gene (reference sequence). Trimming took 3 bases from V and 4 from J; bases not matched to a gene: 8. The CDR3 covers 15 residues. The CDR3 spells CAWRETDRGPETQYF. CDR3 DNA: TGTGCCTGGAGAGAGACCGACAGGGGGCCAGAGACCCAGTACTTC.

The chain combines TRBV2 with TRBJ1-3, with D uncertain. The CDR3 length is 12 residues. The germline V gene has CDR1 SNHLY and CDR2 FYNNEI. The CDR3 DNA reads TGTGCTACGCAGCCCGGACTGAACACCATATATTTT. The encoded protein is CATQPGLNTIYF.

The V and J genes are TRBV5-1 and TRBJ2-1, with D perhaps TRBD1 (6 bases). This CDR3 region has 19 residues. V was cut by 4 bases and J by 4 bases, with 27 bases left in between. The V gene's germline CDR1 is SGHRS and CDR2 YFSETQ. In DNA, the CDR3 is TGCGCCAGCAGCCCCAGATACAAGGACAGAGCAAAAGTTTACAATGAGCAGTTCTTC. The encoded protein is CASSPRYKDRAKVYNEQFF.

The sample holds one count of this clone. The chain couples TRBV2 to TRBJ1-5; D perhaps matches TRBD1 (6 bases). Germline CDR1 reads SNHLY; CDR2 reads FYNNEI. There are 14 residues in the CDR3. Trimming removed 6 bases at V and 0 bases at J, with 9 bases between. The CDR3 spells CASRTGYSNQPQHF. CDR3 sequence (DNA): TGTGCCAGCAGGACAGGATATAGCAATCAGCCCCAGCATTTT.

The chain is built from TRBV6-6 and TRBJ1-1; 8 bases match TRBD1. The V gene end was trimmed by 6 bases and the J gene end by 4 bases; junction bases not matched to a gene: 10. CDR1 MNHNY and CDR2 SVGAGI come from the germline V gene (reference sequence). The CDR3 extends over 15 amino acids. CDR3 residues: CASSPQGQVGTEAFF. The CDR3 nucleotides are TGTGCCAGCAGCCCGCAGGGACAGGTTGGCACTGAAGCTTTCTTT.

This clone was counted a single time. The CDR3 DNA sequence: TGTGCCAGCAGGGGGCTCACTGAAGCTTTCTTT. Translated, it gives CASRGLTEAFF. This chain joins TRBV6-5 and TRBJ1-1, with D possibly being TRBD1 (5 bases). Germline CDR1 and CDR2: MNHEY and SVGAGI. The CDR3 sequence is 11 residues long. V lost 6 bases and J lost 4, with 6 bases in between.

With respect to this clone: One end of the junction varies from germline; a read error may be responsible. The CDR3 region is CASSLPPGRLEATNTQYF. Here the CDR3 DNA reads TGTGCCAGCAGTTTACCCCCAGGGAGACTAGAGGCCACAAATACGCAGTATTTT. The V call is TRBV27, the J call TRBJ2-3, with D possibly TRBD2 on 6 matching bases. The germline V gene has CDR1 MNHEY and CDR2 SMNVEV (reference sequence). This CDR3 comprises 18 residues.

This clone was recorded only once. J is TRBJ1-2 and V is TRBV6-1; D gene uncertain. Trimming took 2 bases from V and 5 from J, leaving 9 bases between them. The CDR3 length is 13 residues. CDR1 is MNHNS, CDR2 SASEGT, per germline. The DNA for the CDR3 is TGTGCCAGCAGTGAACGGCAGACTTATGGCTACACCTTC. Translation: CASSERQTYGYTF.